One sample yielded the 2 T cell receptor beta chains listed below, sequenced in a study of blood T cell repertoires in COVID-19. Assay: immunoSEQ multiplex PCR; the TCRdb copy retains only in-frame clones and omits some. The data contain about 300,000 clones, 70% to 90% of them seen just once; the ten biggest clones take up 5.5% to 6%. The specimen sequenced was PBMCs or T cells enriched from blood (not recorded which). These receptors all stem from a woman in her 30s who had recovered from COVID-19.

The rearrangement links TRBV5-6 to TRBJ2-3, with TRBD2 identical over 11 bases. Losses at the gene ends were 2 bases for V and 2 bases for J; bases not matched to a gene: 10. Germline CDR1 is SGHDT and CDR2 is YYEEEE. This CDR3 region has 18 residues. The CDR3 DNA sequence: TGTGCCAGCAGCTTTGCTAGCGGGGGGACTCCCAACACAGATACGCAGTATTTT. This encodes CASSFASGGTPNTDTQYF. Using reference TRBV5-6 and TRBJ2-3 for the parts outside the CDR3, the full variable domain is DAGVTQSPTHLIKTRGQQVTLRCSPKSGHDTVSWYQQALGQGPQFIFQYYEEEERQRGNFPDRFSGHQFPNYSSELNVNALLLGDSALYLCASSFASGGTPNTDTQYFGPGTRLTVL.

The chain joins TRBV30 to TRBJ1-6, with 10 positions matching TRBD1. There are 15 residues in the CDR3. Trimming removed 2 bases from V and 5 bases from J; junction bases left unmatched: 3. Looked up from germline, CDR1 is GTSNPN and CDR2 is SVGIG (reference sequence). Here the CDR3 DNA reads TGTGCCTGGAGTCGACAGGGGGCGAATAATTCACCCCTCCACTTT. This codes for CAWSRQGANNSPLHF.